The clone carrying this TCR beta chain was recorded only once. This entry is derived from a study of early stage breast cancer tumors. Study information: Samples were sequenced at roughly 10-fold average coverage.

Each sample had two DNA replicates, 0.5 ug blood or 1.5 ug tissue. Profiling relied on immunoSEQ multiplex PCR, and the TCRdb table lists in-frame clones only, not all of them. The data contain 69,000 or so clones, around 80% of them singletons. The V end lost 4 bases, the J end lost 0 bases, and 7 bases lay between the germline ends. Germline V gene data show CDR1 as SGDLS and CDR2 as YYNGEE. CDR3 length equals 13 residues. Sample: blood. The receptor's source is a person aged 35-50 years with breast cancer. The chain combines TRBV9 with TRBJ1-1; D is uncertain. CDR3 sequence: CASSQGLNTEAFF. Here the CDR3 DNA reads TGTGCCAGCAGCCAAGGCCTGAACACTGAAGCTTTCTTT.